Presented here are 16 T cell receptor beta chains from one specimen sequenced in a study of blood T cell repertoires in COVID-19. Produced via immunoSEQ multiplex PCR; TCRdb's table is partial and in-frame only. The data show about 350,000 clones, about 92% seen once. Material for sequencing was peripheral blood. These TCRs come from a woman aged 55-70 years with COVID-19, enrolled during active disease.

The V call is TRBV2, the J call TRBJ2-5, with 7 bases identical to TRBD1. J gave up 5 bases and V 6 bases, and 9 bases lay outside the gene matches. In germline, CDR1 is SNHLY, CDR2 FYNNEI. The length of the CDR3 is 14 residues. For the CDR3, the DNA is TGTGCCAGCAGGGGCAGACAGGGAGATGAGACCCAGTACTTC. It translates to CASRGRQGDETQYF.

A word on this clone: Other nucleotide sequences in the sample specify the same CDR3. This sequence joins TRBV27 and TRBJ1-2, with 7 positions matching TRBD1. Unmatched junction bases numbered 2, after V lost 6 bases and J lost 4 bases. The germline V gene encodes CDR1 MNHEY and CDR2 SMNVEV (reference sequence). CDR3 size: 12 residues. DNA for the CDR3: TGTGCCAGCAGGACAGGGAGCTATGGCTACACCTTC. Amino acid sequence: CASRTGSYGYTF.

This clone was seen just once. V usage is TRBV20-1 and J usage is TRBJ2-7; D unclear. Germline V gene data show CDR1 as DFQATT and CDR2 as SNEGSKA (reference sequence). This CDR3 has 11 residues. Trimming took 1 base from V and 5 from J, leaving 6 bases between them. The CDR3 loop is CSARAQNEQYF. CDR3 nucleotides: TGCAGTGCTAGAGCACAAAACGAGCAGTACTTC.

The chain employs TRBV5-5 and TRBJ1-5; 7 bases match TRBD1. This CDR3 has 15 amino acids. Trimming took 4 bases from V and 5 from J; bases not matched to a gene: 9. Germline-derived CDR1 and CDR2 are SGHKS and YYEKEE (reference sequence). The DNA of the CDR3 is TGTGCCAGCAGCAATGACAGGGACCTGGATCAGCCCCAGCATTTT. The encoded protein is CASSNDRDLDQPQHF.

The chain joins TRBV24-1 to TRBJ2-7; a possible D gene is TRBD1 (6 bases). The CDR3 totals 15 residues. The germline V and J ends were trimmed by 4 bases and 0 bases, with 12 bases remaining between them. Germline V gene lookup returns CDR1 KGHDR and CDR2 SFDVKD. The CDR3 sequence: CATSEHTGNSYEQYF. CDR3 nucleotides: TGTGCCACCAGTGAACATACAGGGAACTCCTACGAGCAGTACTTC.

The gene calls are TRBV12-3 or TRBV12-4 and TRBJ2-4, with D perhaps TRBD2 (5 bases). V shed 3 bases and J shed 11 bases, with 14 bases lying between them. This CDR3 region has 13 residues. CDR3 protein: CASSLGRAWVQYF. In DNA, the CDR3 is TGTGCCAGCAGTTTGGGGAGAGCCTGGGTTCAGTACTTC.

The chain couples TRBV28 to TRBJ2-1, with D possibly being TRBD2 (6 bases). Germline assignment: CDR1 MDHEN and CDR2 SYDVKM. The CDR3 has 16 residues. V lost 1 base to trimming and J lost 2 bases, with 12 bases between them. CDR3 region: CASSLLAGPAYNEQFF. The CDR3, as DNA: TGTGCCAGCAGTTTATTGGCGGGGCCGGCCTACAATGAGCAGTTCTTC. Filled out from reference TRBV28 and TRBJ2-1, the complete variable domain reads DVKVTQSSRYLVKRTGEKVFLECVQDMDHENMFWYRQDPGLGLRLIYFSYDVKMKEKGDIPEGYSVSREKKERFSLILESASTNQTSMYLCASSLLAGPAYNEQFFGPGTRLTVL.

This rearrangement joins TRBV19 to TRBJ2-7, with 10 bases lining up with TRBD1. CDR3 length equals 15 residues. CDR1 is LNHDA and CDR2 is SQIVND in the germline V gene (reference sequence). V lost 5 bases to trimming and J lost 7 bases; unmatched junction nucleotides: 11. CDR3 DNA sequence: TGTGCCAGTAGTCCCCGGGACAGGGGAGTGGGGGAGCAGTACTTC. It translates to CASSPRDRGVGEQYF. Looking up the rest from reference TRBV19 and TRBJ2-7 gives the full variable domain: DGGITQSPKYLFRKEGQNVTLSCEQNLNHDAMYWYRQDPGQGLRLIYYSQIVNDFQKGDIAEGYSVSREKKESFPLTVTSAQKNPTAFYLCASSPRDRGVGEQYFGPGTRLTVT.

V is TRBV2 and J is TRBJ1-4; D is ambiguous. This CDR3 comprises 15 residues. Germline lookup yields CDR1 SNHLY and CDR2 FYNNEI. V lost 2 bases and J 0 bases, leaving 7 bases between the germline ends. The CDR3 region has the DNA TGTGCCAGCAGTGAAAACGGTGCAACTAATGAAAAACTGTTTTTT. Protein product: CASSENGATNEKLFF.

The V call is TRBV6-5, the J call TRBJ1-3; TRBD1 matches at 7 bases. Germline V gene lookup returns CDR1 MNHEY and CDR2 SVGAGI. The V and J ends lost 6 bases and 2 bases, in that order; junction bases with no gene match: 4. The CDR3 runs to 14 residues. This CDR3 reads CASRVQGAGNTIYF. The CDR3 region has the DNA TGTGCCAGCAGAGTCCAGGGGGCTGGAAACACCATATATTTT.

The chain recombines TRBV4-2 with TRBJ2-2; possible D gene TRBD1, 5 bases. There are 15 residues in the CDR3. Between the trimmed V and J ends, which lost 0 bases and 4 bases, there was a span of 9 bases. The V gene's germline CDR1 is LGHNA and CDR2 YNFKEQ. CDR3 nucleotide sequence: TGTGCCAGCAGCCAAGACAGGGTAGGCACCGGGGAGCTGTTTTTT. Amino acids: CASSQDRVGTGELFF.

The CDR3 region has the DNA TGTGCCAGCTCACCGATGGGGAGGGGCACTGAAGCTTTCTTT. Translating it yields CASSPMGRGTEAFF. This chain joins TRBV18 and TRBJ1-1, with D possibly being TRBD1 (5 bases). V was cut by 3 bases and J by 4 bases, with 12 bases left in between. This CDR3 is 14 amino acids long. Germline assignment: CDR1 KGHSH and CDR2 LQKENI.

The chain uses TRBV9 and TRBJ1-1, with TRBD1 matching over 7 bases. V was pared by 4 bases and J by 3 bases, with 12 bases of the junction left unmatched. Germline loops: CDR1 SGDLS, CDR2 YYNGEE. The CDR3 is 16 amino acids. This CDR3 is CASSNWDSPFDTEAFF. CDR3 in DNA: TGTGCCAGCAGCAATTGGGACAGCCCGTTTGACACTGAAGCTTTCTTT.

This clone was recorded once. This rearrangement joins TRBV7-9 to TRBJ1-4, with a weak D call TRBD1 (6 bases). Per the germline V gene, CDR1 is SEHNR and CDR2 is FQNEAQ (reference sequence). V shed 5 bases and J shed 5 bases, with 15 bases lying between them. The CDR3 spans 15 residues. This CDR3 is CASSPHRDTNEKLFF. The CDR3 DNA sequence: TGTGCCAGCAGCCCCCACAGGGATACCAATGAAAAACTGTTTTTT.

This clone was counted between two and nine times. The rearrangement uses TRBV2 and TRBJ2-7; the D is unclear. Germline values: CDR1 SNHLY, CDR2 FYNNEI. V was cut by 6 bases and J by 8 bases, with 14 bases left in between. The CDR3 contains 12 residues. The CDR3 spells CASSSPSLKQYF. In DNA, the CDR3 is TGTGCCAGCAGCAGTCCCTCCCTCAAGCAGTACTTC.

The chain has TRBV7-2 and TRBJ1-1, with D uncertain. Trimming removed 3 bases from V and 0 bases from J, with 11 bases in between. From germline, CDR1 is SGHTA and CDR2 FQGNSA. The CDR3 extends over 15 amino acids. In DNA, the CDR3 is TGTGCCAGCAGCTTCCGTGGAGCTCTGAACACTGAAGCTTTCTTT. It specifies CASSFRGALNTEAFF. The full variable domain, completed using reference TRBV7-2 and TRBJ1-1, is GAGVSQSPSNKVTEKGKDVELRCDPISGHTALYWYRQSLGQGLEFLIYFQGNSAPDKSGLPSDRFSAERTGGSVSTLTIQRTQQEDSAVYLCASSFRGALNTEAFFGQGTRLTVV.